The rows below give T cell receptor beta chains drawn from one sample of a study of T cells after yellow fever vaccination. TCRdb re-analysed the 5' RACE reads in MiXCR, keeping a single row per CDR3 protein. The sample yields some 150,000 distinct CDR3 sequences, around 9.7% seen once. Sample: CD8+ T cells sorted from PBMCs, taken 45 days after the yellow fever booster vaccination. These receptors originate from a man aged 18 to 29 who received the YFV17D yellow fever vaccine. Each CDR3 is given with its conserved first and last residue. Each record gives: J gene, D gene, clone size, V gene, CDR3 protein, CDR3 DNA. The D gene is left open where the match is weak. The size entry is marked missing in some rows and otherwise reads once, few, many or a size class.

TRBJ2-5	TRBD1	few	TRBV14	CASSQDRAGGGETQYF	TGTGCCAGCAGCCAAGATCGGGCAGGGGGTGGAGAGACCCAGTACTTC
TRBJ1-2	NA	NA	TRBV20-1	CSARDLGQGANYGYTF	TGCAGTGCTAGAGATCTCGGTCAGGGAGCTAACTATGGCTACACCTTC
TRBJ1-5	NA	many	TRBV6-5	CASSYSALQPQHF	TGTGCCAGCAGTTACTCGGCGCTGCAGCCCCAGCATTTT
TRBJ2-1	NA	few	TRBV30	CAWSVLGKNRDEQFF	TGTGCCTGGAGTGTACTGGGGAAGAATCGTGATGAGCAGTTCTTC
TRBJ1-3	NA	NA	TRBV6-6	CASSYSPGSSGNTIYF	TGTGCCAGCAGTTACTCTCCCGGTAGCTCTGGAAACACCATATATTTT
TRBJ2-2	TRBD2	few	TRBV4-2	CASSQNPGGTNTGELFF	TGTGCCAGCAGCCAAAATCCGGGGGGGACCAACACCGGGGAGCTGTTTTTT
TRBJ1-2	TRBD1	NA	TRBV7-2	CASSPLDRDGYTF	TGTGCCAGCAGCCCCCTGGACAGGGATGGCTACACCTTC
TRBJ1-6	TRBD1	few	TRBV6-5	CASSYQGVNSPLHF	TGTGCCAGCAGTTATCAGGGGGTGAATTCACCCCTCCACTTT
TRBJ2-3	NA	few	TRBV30	CAWMEAPEEYF	TGTGCCTGGATGGAGGCACCCGAGGAGTATTTT
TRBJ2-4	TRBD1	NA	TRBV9	CASSGRDSKNIQYF	TGTGCCAGCAGCGGCCGGGACAGCAAAAACATTCAGTACTTC
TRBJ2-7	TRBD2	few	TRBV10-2	CATDPGTSYEQYF	TGCGCCACCGACCCCGGGACTAGCTACGAGCAGTACTTC
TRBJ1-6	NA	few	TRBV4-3	CASSQDDVPNNSPLHF	TGCGCCAGCAGCCAAGATGATGTCCCGAATAATTCACCCCTCCACTTT
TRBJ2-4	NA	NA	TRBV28	CASSQDFLESVLLAKNIQYF	TGTGCCAGCAGCCAGGATTTCTTAGAGTCGGTGCTTCTAGCCAAAAACATTCAGTACTTC